These 16 T cell receptor beta chains originate from one sample sequenced in a study of T cells in Graves' hyperthyroidism and ophthalmopathy. Amplification targeted TCR beta CDR3 regions from RNA transcripts. The TCR CDR3 was amplified in a first-round RT-PCR using the HTBI primer set. TCRdb independently ran MiXCR on the multiplex PCR reads; one entry per CDR3 protein. The sample includes about 480,000 distinct CDR3 sequences, roughly 14% of them seen just once. The sequenced sample consisted of blood. Every receptor here comes from a woman aged 18-35 years with Graves' hyperthyroidism.

On this clonotype itself: A much larger clone is a single base away; this may be a read error. The V call is TRBV29-1, the J call TRBJ2-7, with TRBD1 identical over 9 bases. CDR3 size: 14 residues. In germline, CDR1 is SQVTM, CDR2 ANQGSEA. With V trimmed by 4 bases and J by 3 bases, 7 bases remained unmatched. CDR3 amino acids: CSVAPRTGVYEQYF. In nucleotides, the CDR3 is TGCAGCGTTGCTCCCCGGACAGGGGTCTACGAGCAGTACTTC.

This clonotype was counted ten times or more. The gene calls are TRBV11-3 and TRBJ1-4; D might be TRBD1 (6 bases). Between the trimmed V and J ends, which lost 4 bases and 0 bases, there was a span of 12 bases. The CDR3 has 16 amino acids. Germline CDR1 reads SGHNT; CDR2 reads YENEEA. The CDR3 region is CASSSTGLATNEKLFF. The DNA of the CDR3 is TGTGCCAGCAGCTCGACAGGACTGGCAACTAATGAAAAACTGTTTTTT.

At least ten counts were recorded for this clonotype. This rearrangement joins TRBV10-3 to TRBJ2-2; no clear D gene. Trimming took off 6 bases at V and 6 bases at J, with 11 bases between the two ends. Germline V gives CDR1 ENHRY, CDR2 SYGVKD. The CDR3 length is 13 residues. The CDR3 region has the DNA TGTGCCATCAGATCACAAGAAGCCGGGGAGCTGTTTTTT. It encodes CAIRSQEAGELFF.

This clonotype was recorded many times. J is TRBJ2-5 and V is TRBV2; D is uncertain. CDR1 is SNHLY, CDR2 FYNNEI, per germline. The germline V and J ends were trimmed by 1 base and 2 bases, with 8 bases remaining between them. The CDR3 consists of 14 residues. The DNA of the CDR3 is TGTGCCAGCAGTGAAGGGTGGCTTCAAGAGACCCAGTACTTC. This sequence encodes CASSEGWLQETQYF.

In its sample, this clonotype was seen many times. The rearrangement joins TRBV5-1 to TRBJ1-6, with D tentatively TRBD1 (6 bases). The CDR3 sequence is 16 residues long. Trimming cost V 0 bases and J 0 bases, with 7 bases left between them. Per germline, CDR1 SGHRS and CDR2 YFSETQ. The CDR3 nucleotides are TGCGCCAGCAGCTTGGAAGGGGGCTCCTATAATTCACCCCTCCACTTT. Translating it yields CASSLEGGSYNSPLHF.

About this clonotype: A much larger clone differs by one base, so this may be a read error. This rearrangement joins TRBV20-1 to TRBJ2-1; no firm D call. The CDR3 loop spans 14 amino acids. Germline-derived CDR1 and CDR2 are DFQATT and SNEGSKA (reference sequence). The CDR3 coding sequence is TGCAGTGCCCCCCGCGCCAACTCCTACAGTGAGCAGTTCTTC. It translates to CSAPRANSYSEQFF.

This clonotype was seen more than once but under ten times. This chain uses TRBV4-2 with TRBJ1-4, with D maybe TRBD1 (6 bases). Germline CDR1 and CDR2: LGHNA and YNFKEQ. The CDR3 covers 19 residues. Deletions cut 3 bases from V and 5 bases from J, with 25 bases between. In DNA, the CDR3 is TGTGCCAGCAGCCACCCTGGTCCCCCCCTACAGGGCGCGAATGAAAAACTGTTTTTT. Translation gives CASSHPGPPLQGANEKLFF.

Remarks on this clonotype: A single base separates this from a much larger clone, so it may be a read error. This chain joins TRBV11-3 and TRBJ2-7, with unresolved D. Trimming removed 1 base from V and 1 base from J, with 11 bases in between. The CDR3 is 15 residues long. Looked up from germline, CDR1 is SGHNT and CDR2 is YENEEA. This CDR3 reads CASSLAQTESYEQYF. The CDR3 region has the DNA TGTGCCAGCAGCTTAGCACAAACAGAATCCTACGAGCAGTACTTC.

This rearrangement joins TRBV6-1 to TRBJ1-2; 8 bases match TRBD1. Germline lookup yields CDR1 MNHNS and CDR2 SASEGT. The CDR3 spans 16 residues. V lost 5 bases, J lost 2 bases, and 10 bases stayed unmatched. CDR3 DNA sequence: TGTGCCAGCAGTCGGACAATCAGGGGGCTCAACTATGGCTACACCTTC. It encodes CASSRTIRGLNYGYTF.

This clonotype was picked up many times. The chain is built from TRBV12-3 or TRBV12-4 and TRBJ2-7; TRBD2 matches 10 bases. CDR3 size: 15 residues. Trimming at V came to 2 bases and at J to 5 bases, leaving 6 bases not matched to a gene. CDR3 sequence (DNA): TGTGCCAGCAGTTTACAAGCGGGAGGGCCCCACGAGCAGTACTTC. Translating gives CASSLQAGGPHEQYF.

The CDR3 DNA follows: TGCAGTGCTAGGATCGTGACAGGCGATCCAGACTCTGGAAACACCATATATTTT. Encoded protein: CSARIVTGDPDSGNTIYF. The chain couples TRBV20-1 to TRBJ1-3; D is perhaps TRBD1 (6 bases). In germline, CDR1 is DFQATT, CDR2 SNEGSKA (reference sequence). The germline V and J ends were trimmed by 3 bases and 0 bases, with 21 bases remaining between them. The CDR3 spans 18 residues.

The sample holds many counts of this clonotype. The rearrangement links TRBV18 to TRBJ2-7; D is unclear. The V end was cut by 6 bases, the J end by 2 bases, with 11 bases between. Germline V CDR1 and CDR2: KGHSH, LQKENI. CDR3 length: 13 residues. The CDR3, as DNA: TGTGCCAGCTCCCATGGCGAAACCTACGAGCAGTACTTC. It codes for CASSHGETYEQYF.

This clonotype was picked up many times. The chain couples TRBV29-1 to TRBJ2-5, with D perhaps TRBD2 (5 bases). The germline CDR1 and CDR2 sequences are SQVTM and ANQGSEA. CDR3 length equals 12 residues. Trimming took off 4 bases at V and 5 bases at J, with 11 bases between the two ends. The DNA of the CDR3 is TGCAGCGTTGCCACTAGTAAGGAGACCCAGTACTTC. This gives the protein CSVATSKETQYF.

This clonotype was counted at least ten times. The V and J genes are TRBV6-2 or TRBV6-3 and TRBJ2-2; D is undetermined. This CDR3 region has 13 residues. Trimming shortened V by 2 bases and J by 7 bases, and 8 bases separated the two germline ends. Germline CDR1 MNHEY, CDR2 SVGEGT. CDR3 amino acids: CASSYGRGGELFF. The CDR3 DNA reads TGTGCCAGCAGTTACGGGCGAGGCGGGGAGCTGTTTTTT.

This clonotype was observed many times. The genes are TRBV18 and TRBJ2-7; possibly TRBD2 for D (6 bases). Trimming stripped 2 bases from V and 0 bases from J, with 14 bases between. Germline lookup yields CDR1 KGHSH and CDR2 LQKENI. The CDR3 consists of 16 residues. The CDR3 region has the DNA TGTGCCAGCTCACCAAGCTCGGGGGACCGCTCCTACGAGCAGTACGTC. It codes for CASSPSSGDRSYEQYV.

This clonotype was seen ten or more times. V usage is TRBV6-1 and J usage is TRBJ2-7; the D is unclear. This CDR3 is built from 12 residues. V was cut by 5 bases and J by 5 bases, with 10 bases left in between. Looked up from germline, CDR1 is MNHNS and CDR2 is SASEGT. This chain's CDR3 is CASSPTRHEQYF. In nucleotides, the CDR3 is TGTGCCAGCAGTCCAACCCGACACGAGCAGTACTTC.